The 3 T cell receptor beta chains presented below share a single source sample, sequenced in a study of blood T cell repertoires in COVID-19. Assay: immunoSEQ multiplex PCR; the TCRdb copy retains only in-frame clones and omits some. The table has 400,000 or so clones, about 91% seen once; the top ten hold about 1.4%. Material: peripheral blood. All receptors derive from a woman aged 40-49 years with COVID-19, enrolled during active disease.

The rearrangement uses TRBV10-3 and TRBJ1-3, with 7 bases fitting TRBD1. The germline V gene encodes CDR1 ENHRY and CDR2 SYGVKD. The CDR3 totals 16 residues. J gave up 4 bases and V 1 base, and 7 bases lay outside the gene matches. The CDR3 loop reads CAISELEGAPGNTIYF. CDR3 coding DNA: TGTGCCATCAGTGAGTTGGAGGGGGCGCCAGGAAACACCATATATTTT.

The rearrangement uses TRBV15 and TRBJ1-2; 10 bases line up with TRBD1. Trimming removed 0 bases from V and 7 bases from J; junction bases left unmatched: 8. Germline V gene sequence: CDR1 LNHNV, CDR2 YYDKDF (reference sequence). The CDR3 covers 16 residues. CDR3 amino acids: CATSRELGQGLGGYTF. The CDR3 bases are TGTGCCACCAGCAGAGAATTGGGACAGGGGTTAGGTGGCTACACCTTC.

The rearrangement joins TRBV2 to TRBJ2-3; 8 bases fit TRBD1. This CDR3 spans 14 amino acids. J was trimmed by 2 bases and V by 7 bases; bases with no gene match: 5. From germline, CDR1 is SNHLY and CDR2 FYNNEI. CDR3 DNA sequence: TGTGCCAGCAACGGACAGGGCTTCACAGATACGCAGTATTTT. Protein: CASNGQGFTDTQYF.